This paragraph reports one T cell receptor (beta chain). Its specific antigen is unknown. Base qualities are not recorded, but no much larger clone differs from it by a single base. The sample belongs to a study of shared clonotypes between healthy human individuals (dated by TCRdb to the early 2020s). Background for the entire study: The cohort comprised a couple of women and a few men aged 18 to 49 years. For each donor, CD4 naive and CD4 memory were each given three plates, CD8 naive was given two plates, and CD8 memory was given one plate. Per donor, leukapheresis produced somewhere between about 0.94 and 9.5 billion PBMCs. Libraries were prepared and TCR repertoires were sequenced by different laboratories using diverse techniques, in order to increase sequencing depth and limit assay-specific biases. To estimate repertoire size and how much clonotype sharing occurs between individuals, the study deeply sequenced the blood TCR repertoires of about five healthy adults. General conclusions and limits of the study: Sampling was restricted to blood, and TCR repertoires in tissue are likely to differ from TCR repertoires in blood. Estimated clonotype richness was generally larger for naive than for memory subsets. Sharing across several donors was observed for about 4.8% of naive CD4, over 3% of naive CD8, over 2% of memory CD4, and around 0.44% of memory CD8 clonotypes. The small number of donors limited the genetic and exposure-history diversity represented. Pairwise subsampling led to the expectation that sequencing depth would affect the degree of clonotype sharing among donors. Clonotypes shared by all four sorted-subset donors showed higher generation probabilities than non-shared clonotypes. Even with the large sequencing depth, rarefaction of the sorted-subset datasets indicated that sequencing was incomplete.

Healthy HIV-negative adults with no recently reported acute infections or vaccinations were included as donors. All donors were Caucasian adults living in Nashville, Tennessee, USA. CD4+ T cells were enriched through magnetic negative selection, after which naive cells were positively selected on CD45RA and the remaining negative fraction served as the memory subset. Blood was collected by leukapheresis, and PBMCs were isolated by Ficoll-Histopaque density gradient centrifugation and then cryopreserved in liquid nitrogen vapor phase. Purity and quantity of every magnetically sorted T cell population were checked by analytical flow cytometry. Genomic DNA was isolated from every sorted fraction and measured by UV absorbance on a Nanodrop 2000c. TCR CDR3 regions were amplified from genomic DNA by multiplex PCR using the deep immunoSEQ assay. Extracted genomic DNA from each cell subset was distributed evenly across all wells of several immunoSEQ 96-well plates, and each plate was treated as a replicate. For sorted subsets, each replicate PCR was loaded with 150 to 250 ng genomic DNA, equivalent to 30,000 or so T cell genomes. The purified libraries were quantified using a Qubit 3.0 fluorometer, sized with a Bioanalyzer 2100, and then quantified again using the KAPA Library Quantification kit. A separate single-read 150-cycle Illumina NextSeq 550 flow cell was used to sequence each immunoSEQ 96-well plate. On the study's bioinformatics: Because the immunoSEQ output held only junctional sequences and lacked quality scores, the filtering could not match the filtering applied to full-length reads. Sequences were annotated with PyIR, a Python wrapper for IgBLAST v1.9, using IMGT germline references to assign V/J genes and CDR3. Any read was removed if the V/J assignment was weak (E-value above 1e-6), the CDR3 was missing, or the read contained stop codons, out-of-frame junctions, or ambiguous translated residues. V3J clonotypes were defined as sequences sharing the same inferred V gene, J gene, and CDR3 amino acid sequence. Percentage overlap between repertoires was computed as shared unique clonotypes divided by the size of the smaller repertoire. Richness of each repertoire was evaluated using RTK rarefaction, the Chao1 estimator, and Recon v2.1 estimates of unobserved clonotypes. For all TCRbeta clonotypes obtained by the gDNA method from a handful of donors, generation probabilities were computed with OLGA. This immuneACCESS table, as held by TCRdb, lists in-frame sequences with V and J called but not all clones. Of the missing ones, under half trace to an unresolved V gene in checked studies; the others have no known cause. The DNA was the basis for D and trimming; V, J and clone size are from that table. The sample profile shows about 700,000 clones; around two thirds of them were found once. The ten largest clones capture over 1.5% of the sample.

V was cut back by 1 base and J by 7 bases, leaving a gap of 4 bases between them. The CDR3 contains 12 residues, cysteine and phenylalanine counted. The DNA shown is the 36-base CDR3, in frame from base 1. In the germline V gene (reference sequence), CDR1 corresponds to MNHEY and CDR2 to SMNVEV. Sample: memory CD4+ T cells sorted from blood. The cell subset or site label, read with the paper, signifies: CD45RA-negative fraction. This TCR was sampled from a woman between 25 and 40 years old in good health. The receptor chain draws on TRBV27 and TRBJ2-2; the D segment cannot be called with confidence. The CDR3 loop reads CASSLLDGELFF. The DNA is TGTGCCAGCAGTTTATTGGACGGGGAGCTGTTTTTT.